The next 3 T cell receptor beta chains were all read from a single sample in a study of vaccination and CD4 T cells after COVID-19. The treatment: roughly 10-day PBMC culture with coronavirus spike peptide pools or control peptides (ViraFEST assay). Their target antigens are unknown. Sequencing of DNA taken from cultured CD4+ T cells relied on the Oncomine TCR Beta short-read assay. TCRdb reprocessed the PCR reads with MiXCR, giving one entry per CDR3 protein. Altogether more than 12,000 distinct CDR3 sequences are present, approximately 30% being singletons, with the ten largest covering roughly 38%. The sample taken for sequencing was cultured CD4+ T cells from blood. All receptors derive from a human donor with COVID-19.

This chain links TRBV2 with TRBJ1-3; D gene ambiguous. The V and J ends lost 6 bases and 0 bases respectively, with 12 bases between them. Germline V lookup: CDR1 SNHLY, CDR2 FYNNEI. This CDR3 has 15 amino acids. The CDR3 coding sequence is TGTGCCAGCAGGTACGGAGGAGCCTCTGGAAACACCATATATTTT. It codes for CASRYGGASGNTIYF. Full variable domain (outside the CDR3, taken from reference TRBV2 and TRBJ1-3): EPEVTQTPSHQVTQMGQEVILRCVPISNHLYFYWYRQILGQKVEFLVSFYNNEISEKSEIFDDQFSVERPDGSNFTLKIRSTKLEDSAMYFCASRYGGASGNTIYFGEGSWLTVV.

The CDR3 loop is CASSLLTSGFSDTQYF. CDR3 bases: TGTGCCAGCAGTTTATTGACTAGCGGGTTCTCAGATACGCAGTATTTT. V is TRBV27 and J is TRBJ2-3; 10 bases map to TRBD2. The V gene's germline CDR1 is MNHEY and CDR2 SMNVEV (reference sequence). This CDR3 region has 16 residues. V dropped 1 base and J dropped 4; count of bases not matched to a gene: 5.

The chain carries TRBV7-9 and TRBJ2-7; D uncertain. The CDR3 is 14 residues long. Germline CDR1 and CDR2: SEHNR and FQNEAQ (reference sequence). V lost 5 bases and J lost 0, with 11 bases in between. The DNA for the CDR3 is TGTGCCAGCAGCCTTCACGGCAGCTCCTACGAGCAGTACTTC. Its protein product is CASSLHGSSYEQYF. The entire variable domain, with the rest obtained from reference TRBV7-9 and TRBJ2-7, is as follows: DTGVSQNPRHKITKRGQNVTFRCDPISEHNRLYWYRQTLGQGPEFLTYFQNEAQLEKSRLLSDRFSAERPKGSFSTLEIQRTEQGDSAMYLCASSLHGSSYEQYFGPGTRLTVT.